The 6 T cell receptor beta chains given below trace back to one sample, sequenced in a study of regulatory T cells in long-lasting Graves disease. Combining iRepertoire HTBI primers with Arm-PCR of CDR3 regions, the authors built TCR beta libraries. TCRdb re-called the multiplex PCR reads through MiXCR, storing one row per CDR3 protein. The sample contains roughly 450,000 distinct CDR3 sequences, about 22% of which appear only once. Time point reported: persistent/refractory GD, antithyroid drugs over 5 years with positive TRAb. PBMC RNA was the source of the TCR library. This specimen was peripheral blood mononuclear cells (PBMCs), taken when the disease was refractory, from a patient treated with antithyroid drugs. These receptors were taken from a female donor with Graves disease.

This clonotype was detected many times. The rearrangement uses TRBV7-2 and TRBJ2-5; possibly TRBD2 for D (6 bases). The CDR3 contains 17 residues. Germline CDR1 reads SGHTA; CDR2 reads FQGNSA. The V and J ends lost 4 bases and 7 bases respectively, with 25 bases between them. The CDR3 DNA reads TGTGCCAGCAGCTCGCTGCCGGCGGGACTTTCACATTCGACCCAGTACTTC. It is translated as CASSSLPAGLSHSTQYF.

This clonotype was recorded many times. The chain carries TRBV7-2 and TRBJ1-1; D gene uncertain. The CDR3 covers 13 residues. Germline lookup yields CDR1 SGHTA and CDR2 FQGNSA. V shed 5 bases and J shed 3 bases, with 10 bases lying between them. This chain's CDR3 is CASSAPGYTEAFF. The CDR3, as DNA: TGTGCCAGCAGCGCCCCGGGGTACACTGAAGCTTTCTTT.

This clonotype was detected many times. V is TRBV7-9 and J is TRBJ1-2; D is uncertain. V lost 5 bases to trimming and J lost 3 bases, with 7 bases between them. The length of the CDR3 is 12 residues. Germline V gene sequence: CDR1 SEHNR, CDR2 FQNEAQ (reference sequence). The CDR3, as DNA: TGTGCCAGCAGCCGGGATCACTATGGCTACACCTTC. Amino acid sequence: CASSRDHYGYTF.

The sample holds a few counts of this clonotype. The chain has TRBV29-1 and TRBJ1-1; no definite D call. This CDR3 region has 13 residues. Germline CDR1 and CDR2: SQVTM and ANQGSEA. The V end lost 4 bases, the J end lost 4 bases, and 13 bases lay between the germline ends. As DNA, the CDR3 is TGCAGCGTTGGGTTGTTTAGGAGCACTGAAGCTTTCTTT. Amino acids: CSVGLFRSTEAFF.

This clonotype has only a few counts. The J gene is TRBJ1-3, the V gene TRBV5-1, with D uncertain. This CDR3 contains 14 residues. CDR1 SGHRS and CDR2 YFSETQ come from the germline V gene. Trimming cost V 3 bases and J 0 bases, with 7 bases left between them. The CDR3 region is CASSSYTSGNTIYF. CDR3 bases: TGCGCCAGCAGCTCATACACCTCTGGAAACACCATATATTTT.

This clonotype was seen a few times. The chain's CDR3 is CASSSRRPNEKLFF. The CDR3 DNA is TGTGCCAGCAGCTCCCGGAGACCTAATGAAAAACTGTTTTTT. The chain links TRBV13 to TRBJ1-4; no clear D gene. Germline V gene lookup returns CDR1 PRHDT and CDR2 FYEKMQ (reference sequence). The CDR3 is made up of 14 amino acids. Trimming took 4 bases from V and 3 from J, leaving 9 bases between them.